This TCR beta chain was sequenced for a study of shared clonotypes between healthy human individuals. The assay was immunoSEQ multiplex PCR, and TCRdb's table has in-frame clones only and misses some. The sample contains fewer than 3 million clones, around 93% of which appear only once. In germline, CDR1 is MGHRA, CDR2 YSYEKL. The junction had 5 bases not matched to a gene; V was cut back by 2 bases and J by 7 bases. This CDR3 spans 14 amino acids. The receptor comes from a man younger than 35 in good health. Some clones in this sample may be carry-over from other donors' samples. The sample taken for sequencing was naive CD4+ T cells from PBMCs. Subset of the sample: CD45RA+ positively selected. V gene TRBV4-1 combines with J gene TRBJ2-3, with 8 positions matching TRBD2. DNA for the CDR3: TGCGCCAGCAGCCAACCCCGGGAGGGCCATACGCAGTATTTT. Amino acids: CASSQPREGHTQYF.